The 15 T cell receptor beta chains below all came from one sample that was sequenced in a study of identical twins. TCRdb re-derived calls from the 5' RACE reads in MiXCR, one entry per CDR3 protein. The table includes about 530,000 distinct CDR3 sequences, about a fifth detected once. The sample also formed part of further work on yellow fever vaccine responses in identical twins.

Sequencing was performed on CD4+ T cells sorted from blood. The receptors stem from a woman aged 18 to 35 in good health.

This chain connects TRBV14 to TRBJ2-1; a possible D gene is TRBD2 (6 bases). CDR3 length: 15 amino acids. The germline V and J ends were trimmed by 4 bases and 5 bases, with 15 bases remaining between them. Germline loops: CDR1 SGHDN, CDR2 FVKESK. CDR3 nucleotides: TGTGCCAGCAGCCCCCAACCCGGGACTCACAATGAGCAGTTCTTC. Its protein product is CASSPQPGTHNEQFF.

The J gene is TRBJ2-2, the V gene TRBV18; tentative D call: TRBD1 (6 bases). Per germline, CDR1 KGHSH and CDR2 LQKENI. The CDR3 totals 15 residues. Trimming shortened V by 1 base and J by 4 bases, and 10 bases separated the two germline ends. The DNA for the CDR3 is TGTGCCAGCTCACCACAAAGGACAGCCACCGGGGAGCTGTTTTTT. It codes for CASSPQRTATGELFF.

The rearrangement joins TRBV29-1 to TRBJ2-7; the match to TRBD2 covers 9 bases. Germline trimming cut 6 bases from V and 0 bases from J; bases unmatched to any gene: 6. The germline V gene has CDR1 SQVTM and CDR2 ANQGSEA. The CDR3 is made up of 14 amino acids. CDR3 residues: CSVKSGGSSYEQYF. CDR3 bases: TGCAGCGTAAAAAGCGGGGGGTCCTCCTACGAGCAGTACTTC.

In this sample, this clonotype turned up a few times. This sequence joins TRBV5-1 and TRBJ2-2; 11 bases align to TRBD1. The V gene's germline CDR1 is SGHRS and CDR2 YFSETQ. With V trimmed by 3 bases and J by 4 bases, 5 bases remained unmatched. CDR3 length equals 16 residues. This chain's CDR3 is CASSSRTGGSTGELFF. The CDR3 nucleotides are TGCGCCAGCAGCTCCCGGACAGGGGGCAGCACCGGGGAGCTGTTTTTT.

The rearrangement uses TRBV10-3 and TRBJ2-1; TRBD2 matches 8 bases. CDR3 size: 15 residues. Germline CDR1 and CDR2: ENHRY and SYGVKD. J gave up 2 bases and V 0 bases, and 0 bases lay outside the gene matches. DNA for the CDR3: TGTGCCATCAGTGAGTCCGGGGGGGCCTACAATGAGCAGTTCTTC. Translated: CAISESGGAYNEQFF.

This clonotype came up a few times. The chain links TRBV28 to TRBJ2-5; TRBD1 is a possible D gene (7 bases). The ends were cut back, 5 bases at V and 3 bases at J, with 16 bases in the middle. The germline V gene encodes CDR1 MDHEN and CDR2 SYDVKM. The CDR3 has 15 residues. The CDR3 bases are TGTGCCAGCAGTCAGGGGGGCGGGGCCAAAGAGACCCAGTACTTC. Its translation is CASSQGGGAKETQYF.

This clonotype was seen many times. This sequence joins TRBV5-1 and TRBJ2-7, with 7 bases identical to TRBD1. In germline, CDR1 is SGHRS, CDR2 YFSETQ. The CDR3 is 13 amino acids. V was pared by 5 bases and J by 3 bases, with 5 bases of the junction left unmatched. The CDR3 sequence: CASSSQGDYEQYF. In DNA, the CDR3 is TGCGCCAGCAGTTCGCAGGGGGACTACGAGCAGTACTTC. The complete variable domain, with remaining parts taken from reference TRBV5-1 and TRBJ2-7, reads KAGVTQTPRYLIKTRGQQVTLSCSPISGHRSVSWYQQTPGQGLQFLFEYFSETQRNKGNFPGRFSGRQFSNSRSEMNVSTLELGDSALYLCASSSQGDYEQYFGPGTRLTVT.

The rearrangement joins TRBV3-1 to TRBJ2-1, with 15 bases matching TRBD2. Unmatched junction bases numbered 8, after V lost 5 bases and J lost 0 bases. This CDR3 has 19 residues. Germline V gene sequence: CDR1 LGHDT, CDR2 YNNKEL (reference sequence). The CDR3 spells CASSGRGLAGGSSYNEQFF. CDR3 sequence (DNA): TGTGCCAGCAGCGGTAGGGGACTAGCGGGGGGAAGCTCCTACAATGAGCAGTTCTTC.

CDR3 nucleotides: TGTGCCAGCTCCCGACAGGGGGCGAGGGCAGATACGCAGTATTTT. This sequence encodes CASSRQGARADTQYF. The chain recombines TRBV6-1 with TRBJ2-3; 10 bases are shared with TRBD1. The J segment lost 4 bases and the V segment lost 8 bases, leaving 9 bases of the junction unmatched. The CDR3 is 15 residues long. The germline gives CDR1 MNHNS, CDR2 SASEGT.

This clonotype was seen more than once but under ten times. The chain couples TRBV4-1 to TRBJ2-5; 10 nucleotides agree with TRBD2. The germline gives CDR1 MGHRA, CDR2 YSYEKL. Unmatched junction bases numbered 5, after V lost 0 bases and J lost 4 bases. The CDR3 sequence is 16 residues long. Here the CDR3 reads CASSQDTLAGVETQYF. The CDR3 DNA follows: TGCGCCAGCAGCCAAGATACGCTAGCGGGGGTAGAGACCCAGTACTTC.

The chain joins TRBV5-1 to TRBJ2-1, with TRBD2 as a possible D gene (6 bases). Trimming shortened V by 5 bases and J by 6 bases, and 18 bases separated the two germline ends. CDR3 length equals 15 residues. In germline, CDR1 is SGHRS, CDR2 YFSETQ. The CDR3 sequence: CASRDAGRSSNEQFF. The CDR3 coding sequence is TGCGCCAGCAGAGATGCGGGGCGGAGTAGCAATGAGCAGTTCTTC.

The rearrangement joins TRBV20-1 to TRBJ2-1; 9 bases agree with TRBD1. CDR3 length: 16 residues. V lost 1 base, J lost 7 bases, and 11 bases stayed unmatched. Per the germline V gene, CDR1 is DFQATT and CDR2 is SNEGSKA (reference sequence). Here the CDR3 DNA reads TGCAGTGCTAGAGTATCGGGGACAGGGTGGATGAATGAGCAGTTCTTC. Translating gives CSARVSGTGWMNEQFF.

V gene TRBV20-1 combines with J gene TRBJ1-1; D possibly corresponds to TRBD1 (6 bases). V was pared by 0 bases and J by 3 bases, with 14 bases between. The CDR3 loop spans 15 amino acids. The V gene's germline CDR1 is DFQATT and CDR2 SNEGSKA (reference sequence). CDR3 sequence: CSARDRSGADTEAFF. CDR3 nucleotides: TGCAGTGCTAGAGATCGGTCAGGGGCCGACACTGAAGCTTTCTTT.

The chain employs TRBV27 and TRBJ2-2, with 8 bases identical to TRBD2. Germline V gene lookup returns CDR1 MNHEY and CDR2 SMNVEV (reference sequence). J gave up 0 bases and V 6 bases, and 12 bases lay outside the gene matches. The CDR3 is 18 amino acids. The CDR3 DNA is TGTGCCAGCAGAAACCAGAAAACTAGCGGAGCGAACACCGGGGAGCTGTTTTTT. This gives the protein CASRNQKTSGANTGELFF.

This rearrangement joins TRBV19 to TRBJ2-1; a possible D gene is TRBD2 (5 bases). Germline V gives CDR1 LNHDA, CDR2 SQIVND (reference sequence). The CDR3 consists of 13 residues. V was pared by 5 bases and J by 8 bases, with 13 bases between. The CDR3 loop reads CASSPLVRDEQFF. The CDR3 DNA reads TGTGCCAGTAGTCCACTAGTCCGCGATGAGCAGTTCTTC.